The next 8 T cell receptor beta chains were all read from a single sample in a study of blood T cells in healthy people across ages. Alongside a J-beta primer mix, a sample-barcoded 5' primer served in a second PCR lasting 7 to 11 cycles. TCRdb itself ran the 5' RACE reads through MiXCR, one entry per CDR3 protein. The sample yields about 670,000 distinct CDR3 sequences, less than 45% seen once. Sample: blood. These receptors were obtained from an elderly man in good health.

Points on this clonotype: This sequence may be a read error, since a much larger clone differs from it by one base. The chain couples TRBV10-3 to TRBJ2-7, with a possible D match to TRBD1 (5 bases). Germline CDR1 and CDR2: ENHRY and SYGVKD. CDR3 length equals 14 residues. CDR3 sequence (DNA): TGTGCCTTCAGTGAACAGGTAGACTCCTACGAGCAGTACTTC. Protein product: CAFSEQVDSYEQYF.

This clonotype occurred a few times. The V and J genes are TRBV5-1 and TRBJ2-1, with 9 bases identical to TRBD1. CDR1 and CDR2 (germline): SGHRS, YFSETQ. The CDR3 has 21 amino acids. Trimming removed 4 bases from V and 2 bases from J; junction bases left unmatched: 22. The CDR3, as DNA: TGCGCCAGCAGCCGGGGGGACAGGGCATTGTTCCGGGGGGCGACCTACAATGAGCAGTTCTTC. The encoded protein is CASSRGDRALFRGATYNEQFF.

This clonotype has a count of ten or more. The V call is TRBV4-3, the J call TRBJ2-3, with 7 bases aligning to TRBD2. The CDR3 runs 15 residues. In germline, CDR1 is LGHNA, CDR2 YSLEER. V lost 2 bases to trimming and J lost 4 bases; unmatched junction nucleotides: 6. The CDR3 here is CASSQPAGRSDTQYF. DNA for the CDR3: TGCGCCAGCAGCCAACCAGCGGGAAGGTCAGATACGCAGTATTTT.

The J gene is TRBJ2-5, the V gene TRBV20-1, with unresolved D. Germline V gene data show CDR1 as DFQATT and CDR2 as SNEGSKA (reference sequence). With 0 bases removed from V and 5 bases from J, the gap between germline ends came to 19 bases. The CDR3 spans 16 residues. DNA of the CDR3: TGCAGTGCTAGAGATTGGATATCAGCAGGAGCCGAGACCCAGTACTTC. Protein: CSARDWISAGAETQYF.

V gene TRBV7-2 combines with J gene TRBJ1-5, with D tentatively TRBD1 (5 bases). In germline, CDR1 is SGHTA, CDR2 FQGNSA. The V and J ends lost 2 bases and 4 bases respectively, with 21 bases between them. This CDR3 is built from 18 residues. CDR3 coding DNA: TGTGCCAGCAGCTTAACGCCCGGCTATGGGGGTTTTAATCAGCCCCAGCATTTT. It translates to CASSLTPGYGGFNQPQHF.

The rearrangement joins TRBV29-1 to TRBJ2-7; D perhaps matches TRBD1 (6 bases). The CDR3 covers 14 residues. Germline lookup yields CDR1 SQVTM and CDR2 ANQGSEA. Between the trimmed V and J ends, which lost 7 bases and 0 bases, there was a span of 16 bases. The DNA of the CDR3 is TGCAGCGCCGCGACAGGTCTCAGCTCCTACGAGCAGTACTTC. Translation gives CSAATGLSSYEQYF.

In its sample, this clonotype was seen a few times. This sequence joins TRBV14 and TRBJ1-2; no definite D call. This CDR3 is 13 amino acids long. Per germline, CDR1 SGHDN and CDR2 FVKESK. V was clipped by 1 base and J by 8 bases, with 11 bases between them. Here the CDR3 DNA reads TGTGCCAGCAGCCAAGTCGCTATTGGGGGCTACACCTTC. Protein: CASSQVAIGGYTF.

V gene TRBV7-2 combines with J gene TRBJ2-7; 8 bases map to TRBD2. The germline V gene has CDR1 SGHTA and CDR2 FQGNSA. J was trimmed by 5 bases and V by 0 bases; bases with no gene match: 6. This CDR3 has 15 residues. The CDR3 loop is CASSLASAGAHEQYF. CDR3 bases: TGTGCCAGCAGCTTAGCTTCAGCGGGAGCCCACGAGCAGTACTTC.